These 2 T cell receptor beta chains originate from one sample sequenced in a study of T-cell memory formation after mild COVID-19. TCRdb redid the calling of the 5' RACE reads with MiXCR, one entry per CDR3 protein. Here the sample spans fewer than 650,000 distinct CDR3 sequences, about 18% being singletons. The sequenced material came from PBMCs or a T cell subset sorted from them (not recorded which). These receptors came from an adult woman who had mild COVID-19 (a few samples of this study predate the infection). Cell type and time point are not known.

The rearrangement links TRBV29-1 to TRBJ2-2; no clear D gene. CDR1 is SQVTM, CDR2 ANQGSEA, per germline. Trimming shortened V by 5 bases and J by 3 bases, and 13 bases separated the two germline ends. This CDR3 has 14 residues. The CDR3 is CSVWSTWDTGELFF. CDR3 coding DNA: TGCAGCGTTTGGTCCACGTGGGACACCGGGGAGCTGTTTTTT.

The sample holds a few counts of this clonotype. V gene TRBV20-1 combines with J gene TRBJ2-7; TRBD2 aligns across 8 bases. The CDR3 spans 14 residues. The germline CDR1 and CDR2 sequences are DFQATT and SNEGSKA (reference sequence). The J segment lost 3 bases and the V segment lost 0 bases, leaving 4 bases of the junction unmatched. This CDR3 reads CSARDMRGDYEQYF. The CDR3, as DNA: TGCAGTGCTAGAGATATGCGGGGGGACTACGAGCAGTACTTC.